The clone carrying this TCR beta chain occurred a few times. Its antigen is undetermined. The TCR beta library used iRepertoire HTBI primers with Arm-PCR amplification of CDR3. In the source study's methods: Taken together, the samples had fewer than 65 TRBV and 15 or so TRBJ segments identified. From the multiplex PCR reads, TCRdb called clonotypes with MiXCR, one entry per CDR3 protein. What appears here as the V and J calls and clone size reflects TCRdb's work, not the paper's. Of 700,000 or so distinct CDR3 sequences listed, around 30% are singletons. The data are from a study of regulatory T cells in long-lasting Graves disease. Overall study results and limits: Compared with new cases, persistent Graves' patients showed reduced TCR diversity. TRBV28 was favored in persistent disease, as were TRBJ1-2 and TRBJ2-5.

Time point in this sample: persistent/refractory GD, antithyroid drugs over 5 years with positive TRAb. RNA isolated from PBMCs was used to make the TCR library. EDTA tubes received about 10 milliliters of collected peripheral blood. The CDR3 contains 16 residues. Germline V gene lookup returns CDR1 DFQATT and CDR2 SNEGSKA (reference sequence). V lost 3 bases and J lost 4; bases outside the gene matches: 9. The chain carries TRBV20-1 and TRBJ1-1; 12 bases agree with TRBD1. Sequenced here: peripheral blood mononuclear cells (PBMCs), sampled when the disease was refractory, from a patient treated with antithyroid drugs. The TCR sequence derives from a female donor with Graves disease. The CDR3 loop reads CSASVRDRGLVTEAFF. Here the CDR3 DNA reads TGCAGTGCTAGTGTCCGGGACAGGGGGCTTGTCACTGAAGCTTTCTTT.